This record covers a single T cell receptor (beta chain). As yet, its antigen is unknown. Trimming cost V 4 bases and J 4 bases; bases outside gene matches: 10. Germline CDR1 reads SNHLY; CDR2 reads FYNNEI. CDR3 size: 17 residues. It was with 60 Vbeta and 13 Jbeta primers that the PCR ran. The protocol was immunoSEQ multiplex PCR, while the TCRdb copy is restricted to in-frame clones and leaves out a portion. This table holds approximately 150,000 clones, 65% to 85% found once. The sample comes from a study of cytomegalovirus exposure and HLA in healthy donors. Study results and limitations: In a later analysis, HLA-associated TCR beta chains were more clonally expanded than equally common others. Roughly uniform sequencing depth across donors was assumed, possibly incorrectly.

V gene TRBV2 combines with J gene TRBJ2-2; 9 nucleotides agree with TRBD2. The source material was PBMCs. This clonotype originated in a woman aged 35 to 49 in good health and CMV-seropositive. The CDR3 nucleotides read TGTGCCAGCAGTGGGGTTAGCGGGGGCCGGGGCACCGGGGAGCTGTTTTTT. Protein product: CASSGVSGGRGTGELFF.